This TCR beta chain was retrieved from a study of T cells in Graves' hyperthyroidism and ophthalmopathy. This CDR3 region has 15 residues. V dropped 1 base and J dropped 4 bases, with 11 bases sitting between them. Germline CDR1 MGHRA, CDR2 YSYEKL. The diagnoses drew upon clinical symptoms, serum thyroxine and TRAb, thyroid ultrasound and orbital computed tomography. PBMCs were obtained from 10 ml fresh peripheral blood. TCR beta CDR3 sequences were amplified from RNA transcripts. Initially, a first-round RT-PCR of the TCR CDR3 employed the HTBI primer set. From the multiplex PCR reads, TCRdb called clonotypes with MiXCR, one entry per CDR3 protein. The sample gives hundreds of thousands of distinct CDR3 sequences, over 35% of which show up once; 7% to 10% is in the top ten. Broader study findings: Most expanded thyroid clonotypes above 0.001 also appeared in blood. Ophthalmopathy was distinguished from stable hyperthyroidism by 13 V-J signatures.

Of note for this clonotype: Its antigen is as yet unknown.

This receptor was taken from a young man with Graves' hyperthyroidism. The rearrangement uses TRBV4-1 and TRBJ1-5, with TRBD1 as a possible D gene (5 bases). The sample taken for sequencing was blood. CDR3 loop: CASSQGPGGNQPQHF. In DNA form, the CDR3 reads TGCGCCAGCAGCCAAGGGCCCGGGGGGAATCAGCCCCAGCATTTT.